This T cell receptor beta chain was observed in a study of post-analysis software for immune sequencing data. As for the study in general: Included courses were relapsing-remitting and secondary progressive multiple sclerosis; progressive-relapsing multiple sclerosis was also included.

The CDR3 covers 15 residues. Germline V CDR1 and CDR2: SQVTM, ANQGSEA. V lost 1 base, J lost 4 bases, and 16 bases lay in between. Carried by the TCR beta cDNA libraries were unique molecular identifiers. With 1 to 10 million T cells as the source, approximately 450,000 cDNA molecules resulted. Each CDR3 protein is one row after TCRdb ran MiXCR on the PCR reads. The top ten clones hold 10% to 15% of a sample with about 400,000 distinct CDR3 sequences, around 37% of them seen once. Study observations and caveats: The F measure placed samples prepared in the same batch into strongly shared clusters. Multiple sclerosis was associated with a significant reduction in normalized Chao1 diversity relative to controls. Comparison of patients with controls showed about 5 TRBV segments more frequent in patients, TRBV5-6, TRBV5-1 and TRBV20-1 among them.

In the case of this clonotype: Antigen unknown.

The V and J genes are TRBV29-1 and TRBJ1-2; D is perhaps TRBD1 (6 bases). The TCR was taken from a girl aged 5-17 years with multiple sclerosis. Sequencing was carried out using blood. DNA for the CDR3: TGCAGCGTTGAAGTAGGGGGGGCGCGCGGCTATGGCTACACCTTC. The encoded protein is CSVEVGGARGYGYTF.